These 20 T cell receptor beta chains were all obtained from the same sample, sequenced in a study of shared clonotypes between healthy human individuals. Repertoires were generated with immunoSEQ multiplex PCR, while TCRdb's copy carries only in-frame clones and drops some. This table has approximately 740,000 clones, approximately 79% appearing once. The source material was memory CD4+ T cells sorted from blood. Subset of the sample: CD45RA-negative fraction. The receptors were sampled from a woman aged 25-40 years in good health.

This clone was seen more than once but under ten times. A junction end diverges from the germline sequence, so it may reflect a read error. The chain has TRBV7-2 and TRBJ2-3, with 8 bases aligning to TRBD2. CDR1 and CDR2 from the germline V gene are SGHTA and FQGNSA. The CDR3 loop spans 12 amino acids. CDR3 amino acids: CASSPLAGSLDF. DNA of the CDR3: TGTGCCAGCAGCCCATTAGCGGGATCGTTGGATTTT.

The rearrangement uses TRBV9 and TRBJ2-1, with 14 positions matching TRBD2. This CDR3 comprises 16 residues. Germline assignment: CDR1 SGDLS and CDR2 YYNGEE. Trimming at V came to 4 bases and at J to 6 bases, leaving 6 bases not matched to a gene. Here the CDR3 reads CASSLGLAGGSNEQFF. CDR3 nucleotide sequence: TGTGCCAGCAGCTTAGGACTAGCGGGAGGAAGCAATGAGCAGTTCTTC.

The rearrangement links TRBV18 to TRBJ2-7, with D possibly matching TRBD2 (6 bases). The germline CDR1 and CDR2 sequences are KGHSH and LQKENI. V was pared by 0 bases and J by 4 bases, with 16 bases between. There are 16 residues in the CDR3. In nucleotides, the CDR3 is TGTGCCAGCTCACCACCGTTCGGGAGCAGAAGGTACGAGCAGTACTTC. Protein product: CASSPPFGSRRYEQYF.

The chain carries TRBV28 and TRBJ1-4, with D perhaps TRBD1 (6 bases). In germline, CDR1 is MDHEN, CDR2 SYDVKM. This CDR3 is 14 amino acids long. Trimming shortened V by 4 bases and J by 4 bases, and 10 bases separated the two germline ends. CDR3 coding DNA: TGTGCCAGCAGTTCCGGGACACTTAATGAAAAACTGTTTTTT. It specifies CASSSGTLNEKLFF.

This sequence joins TRBV19 and TRBJ2-4; D unresolved. This CDR3 is built from 13 residues. CDR1 LNHDA and CDR2 SQIVND come from the germline V gene (reference sequence). V was shortened by 7 bases and J by 4 bases, with 11 bases between the two germline ends. The CDR3 spells CASIGGRKNIQYF. The CDR3 DNA reads as TGTGCCAGTATAGGTGGGCGAAAAAACATTCAGTACTTC.

CDR3 amino acids: CASSLGSGLRAFF. The CDR3 DNA reads as TGTGCCAGCAGCTTAGGGTCTGGTCTACGAGCTTTCTTT. The chain recombines TRBV13 with TRBJ1-1; D remains ambiguous. The CDR3 sequence is 13 residues long. The V gene's germline CDR1 is PRHDT and CDR2 FYEKMQ (reference sequence). Trimming took off 0 bases at V and 10 bases at J, with 12 bases between the two ends.

The count of this clone is one. The chain combines TRBV27 with TRBJ2-4, with a possible D match to TRBD1 (6 bases). V was clipped by 5 bases and J by 9 bases, with 17 bases between them. Germline CDR1 is MNHEY and CDR2 is SMNVEV (reference sequence). The CDR3 consists of 14 residues. CDR3 protein: CASSPPGHIGIQYF. CDR3 in DNA: TGTGCCAGCAGTCCCCCGGGACACATTGGCATTCAGTACTTC.

This clone was observed many times. This chain joins TRBV7-9 and TRBJ2-1; D gene uncertain. This CDR3 is built from 12 residues. Germline V gives CDR1 SEHNR, CDR2 FQNEAQ (reference sequence). V was clipped by 7 bases and J by 6 bases, with 10 bases between them. The CDR3 DNA follows: TGTGCCAGCATCGGATTGACCAATGAGCAGTTCTTC. This gives the protein CASIGLTNEQFF.

The chain combines TRBV29-1 with TRBJ2-1, with TRBD2 identical over 8 bases. With V trimmed by 3 bases and J by 3 bases, 10 bases remained unmatched. Germline loops: CDR1 SQVTM, CDR2 ANQGSEA. The CDR3 totals 16 residues. CDR3 in amino acids: CSVDSGGVGVYNEQFF. CDR3 nucleotide sequence: TGCAGCGTTGATTCGGGGGGGGTTGGAGTCTACAATGAGCAGTTCTTC.

The V gene is TRBV4-1, the J gene TRBJ1-2; TRBD1 might be the D (6 bases). There are 13 residues in the CDR3. The ends were cut back, 2 bases at V and 8 bases at J, with 12 bases in the middle. Germline V gives CDR1 MGHRA, CDR2 YSYEKL. CDR3 DNA: TGCGCCAGCAGCCAAATTGCAGGGGAGGGCTACACCTTC. Its translation: CASSQIAGEGYTF.

The chain recombines TRBV11-2 with TRBJ2-3, with D perhaps assigned TRBD1 or TRBD2 (5 bases each). V was clipped by 8 bases and J by 1 base, with 10 bases between them. The CDR3 runs to 13 residues. Germline CDR1 is SGHAT and CDR2 is FQNNGV. The CDR3 spells CASRGAGTDTQYF. The DNA of the CDR3 is TGTGCCAGCCGAGGGGCCGGCACAGATACGCAGTATTTT. Looking up the rest from reference TRBV11-2 and TRBJ2-3 gives the full variable domain: EAGVAQSPRYKIIEKRQSVAFWCNPISGHATLYWYQQILGQGPKLLIQFQNNGVVDDSQLPKDRFSAERLKGVDSTLKIQPAKLEDSAVYLCASRGAGTDTQYFGPGTRLTVL.

The sample holds a few counts of this clone. The sample has other DNA sequences that encode this CDR3 too. This chain joins TRBV7-2 and TRBJ2-3; TRBD2 is a possible D gene (5 bases). This CDR3 contains 13 residues. Germline V gene lookup returns CDR1 SGHTA and CDR2 FQGNSA. Trimming shortened V by 0 bases and J by 5 bases, and 6 bases separated the two germline ends. Here the CDR3 DNA reads TGTGCCAGCAGCTTAGCGGGAGTAGATACGCAGTATTTT. This translates into CASSLAGVDTQYF.

This chain links TRBV5-1 with TRBJ2-2; 13 bases are a match to TRBD2. The germline gives CDR1 SGHRS, CDR2 YFSETQ. The V gene end was trimmed by 4 bases and the J gene end by 1 base; junction bases not matched to a gene: 10. The CDR3 extends over 19 amino acids. The CDR3: CASSPHGLAGVGNTGELFF. CDR3 nucleotide sequence: TGCGCCAGCAGCCCACATGGACTAGCGGGAGTCGGGAACACCGGGGAGCTGTTTTTT.

The chain employs TRBV6-5 and TRBJ1-2; possible D gene TRBD1, 6 bases. Trimming removed 5 bases from V and 4 bases from J, with 11 bases in between. Germline V gene data show CDR1 as MNHEY and CDR2 as SVGAGI. The CDR3 loop spans 13 amino acids. The CDR3 sequence: CASSAGQIYGYTF. Here the CDR3 DNA reads TGTGCCAGCAGTGCCGGACAGATCTATGGCTACACCTTC.

The CDR3 loop is CASSPDIGDGTYEQYF. Written as DNA, the CDR3 is TGTGCCAGCAGTCCCGATATTGGGGACGGAACCTACGAGCAGTACTTC. The chain carries TRBV27 and TRBJ2-7; TRBD1 or TRBD2 may be the D gene (5 bases each). The CDR3 extends over 16 amino acids. The V and J ends lost 5 bases and 2 bases respectively, with 19 bases between them. Germline CDR1 is MNHEY and CDR2 is SMNVEV (reference sequence).

The chain is built from TRBV4-2 and TRBJ2-7; TRBD1 agrees at 8 bases. The CDR3 covers 16 residues. Germline-derived CDR1 and CDR2 are LGHNA and YNFKEQ. The V gene end was trimmed by 2 bases and the J gene end by 0 bases; junction bases not matched to a gene: 6. This CDR3 is CASSQLAGTGSYEQYF. CDR3 sequence (DNA): TGTGCCAGCAGCCAACTCGCCGGGACAGGCTCCTACGAGCAGTACTTC.

The genes are TRBV7-3 and TRBJ2-7, with D perhaps matching TRBD2 (6 bases). V was shortened by 7 bases and J by 1 base, with 14 bases between the two germline ends. The germline CDR1 and CDR2 sequences are SGHTA and FQGTGA. The CDR3 is 14 residues long. The CDR3: CASNLGGPSYEQYF. CDR3 nucleotides: TGTGCCAGCAACCTAGGAGGGCCTTCCTACGAGCAGTACTTC.

The sample holds one count of this clone. This chain uses TRBV7-9 with TRBJ2-2, with D possibly matching TRBD1 (6 bases). The CDR3 sequence is 16 residues long. Germline V gene data show CDR1 as SEHNR and CDR2 as FQNEAQ (reference sequence). V was cut by 6 bases and J by 3 bases, with 17 bases left in between. The chain's CDR3 is CASRSRGAGDTGELFF. DNA of the CDR3: TGTGCCAGCAGGTCTCGAGGGGCAGGGGACACCGGGGAGCTGTTTTTT.

The chain recombines TRBV6-4 with TRBJ2-6; 8 bases align to TRBD2. The CDR3 has 17 amino acids. The V gene end was trimmed by 5 bases and the J gene end by 0 bases; junction bases not matched to a gene: 6. Germline assignment: CDR1 MRHNA and CDR2 SNTAGT. The CDR3 reads CASSKAGAHSGANVLTF. DNA of the CDR3: TGTGCCAGCAGTAAAGCGGGAGCCCACTCTGGGGCCAACGTCCTGACTTTC.

The J gene is TRBJ2-3, the V gene TRBV7-2; no firm D call. The V gene's germline CDR1 is SGHTA and CDR2 FQGNSA. CDR3 length equals 13 residues. V was shortened by 5 bases and J by 1 base, with 7 bases between the two germline ends. The CDR3 sequence is CASSRVGTDTQYF. The CDR3 DNA reads as TGTGCCAGCAGCCGGGTTGGCACAGATACGCAGTATTTT.